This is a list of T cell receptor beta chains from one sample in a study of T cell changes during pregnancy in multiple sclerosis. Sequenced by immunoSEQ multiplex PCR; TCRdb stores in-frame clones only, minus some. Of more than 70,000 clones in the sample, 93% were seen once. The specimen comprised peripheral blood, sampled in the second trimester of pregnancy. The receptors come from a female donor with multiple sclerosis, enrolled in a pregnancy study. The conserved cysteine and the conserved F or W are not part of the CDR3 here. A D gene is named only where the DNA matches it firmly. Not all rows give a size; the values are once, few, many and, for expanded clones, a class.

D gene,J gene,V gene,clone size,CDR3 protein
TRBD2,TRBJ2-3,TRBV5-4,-,ASSSATSGGVTDTQY
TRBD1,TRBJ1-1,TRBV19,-,ASSVGQGNTEAF
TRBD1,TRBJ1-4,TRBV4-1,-,ASSQGTGGGFNEKLF
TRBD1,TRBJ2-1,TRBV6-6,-,ASGQGAYNEQF
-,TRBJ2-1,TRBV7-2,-,ASSWTRSSYNEQF
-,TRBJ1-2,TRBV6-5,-,ASSYSRGMGYT
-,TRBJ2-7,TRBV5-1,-,ASSLDRYYEQY
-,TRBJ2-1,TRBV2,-,ASSEAPSYNEQF
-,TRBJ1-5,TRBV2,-,ASSLDSYSNQPQH
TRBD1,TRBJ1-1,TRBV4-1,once,ASGDRVNTEAF
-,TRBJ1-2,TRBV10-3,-,ATLRGGDSNYGYT
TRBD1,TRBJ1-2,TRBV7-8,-,ASSGQAGYT
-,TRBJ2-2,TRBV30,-,AGWLWRRKTGELF
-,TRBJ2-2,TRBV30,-,AWQNPGENTGELF
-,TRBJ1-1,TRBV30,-,AWSAHREGKAF
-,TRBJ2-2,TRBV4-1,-,ASSQDRTRGTGELF
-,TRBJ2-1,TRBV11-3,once,AHAGDEQF
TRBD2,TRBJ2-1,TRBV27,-,ASTVTSGGTNEQF
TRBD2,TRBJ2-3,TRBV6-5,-,AIKAGYSTDTQY
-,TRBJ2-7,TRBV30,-,AWKGTVLYEQY
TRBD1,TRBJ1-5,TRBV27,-,ASRTGGSNQPQH
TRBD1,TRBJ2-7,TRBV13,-,ASRLSGGDYEQY
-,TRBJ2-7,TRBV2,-,ASSTQRVEQY
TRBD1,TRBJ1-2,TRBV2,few,ASSADRGRGYT
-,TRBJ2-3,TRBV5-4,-,ASSLVPLADRYTDTQY
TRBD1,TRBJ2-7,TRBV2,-,ASSPGTGRYEQY
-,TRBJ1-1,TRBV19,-,ASQSVHRGGTEAF
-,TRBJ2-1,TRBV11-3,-,ASSPLGGSNNEQF